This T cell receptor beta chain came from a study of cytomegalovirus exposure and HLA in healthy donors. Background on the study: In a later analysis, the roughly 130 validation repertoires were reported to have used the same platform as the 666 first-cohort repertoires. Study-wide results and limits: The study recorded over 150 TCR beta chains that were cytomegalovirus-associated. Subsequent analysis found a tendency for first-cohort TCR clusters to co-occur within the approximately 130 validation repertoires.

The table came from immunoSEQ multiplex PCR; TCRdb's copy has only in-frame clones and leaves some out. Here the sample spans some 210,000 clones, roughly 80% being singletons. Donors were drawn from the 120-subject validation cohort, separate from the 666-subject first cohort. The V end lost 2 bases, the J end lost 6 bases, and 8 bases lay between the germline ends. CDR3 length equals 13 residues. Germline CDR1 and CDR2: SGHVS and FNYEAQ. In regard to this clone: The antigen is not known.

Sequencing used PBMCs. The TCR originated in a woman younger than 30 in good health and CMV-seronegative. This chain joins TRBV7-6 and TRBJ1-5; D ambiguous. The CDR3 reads CASSLTAAQPQHF. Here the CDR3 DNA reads TGTGCCAGCAGCTTAACTGCTGCTCAGCCCCAGCATTTT.